Listed here are 17 T cell receptor beta chains from one sample, sequenced in a study of blood T cell repertoires in COVID-19 (TCRdb year 2020). The protocol used for the library was the immunoSEQ multiplex PCR assay. The table comes from immuneACCESS by way of TCRdb, which keeps in-frame sequences with V and J called. Part of the clones is missing from these tables; in studies checked, under half for an unresolved V gene and the rest for unknown reasons. For this sample the table gives some 350,000 clones, of which 89% were detected only once. Around 3% of the sample goes to the ten largest clones. Sequencing was performed on peripheral blood. These receptor sequences come from a woman aged 25 to 45 with COVID-19, enrolled during active disease.

The chain employs TRBV5-4 and TRBJ2-2, with TRBD2 as a possible D gene (6 bases). The CDR3 sequence is 15 residues long. Looked up from germline, CDR1 is SGHNT and CDR2 is YYREEE (reference sequence). With 7 bases removed from V and 1 base from J, the gap between germline ends came to 14 bases. The CDR3 DNA reads as TGTGCCAGCCTCGCAGCGGGCTTGAACACCGGGGAGCTGTTTTTT. Translating it yields CASLAAGLNTGELFF.

A remark on this clone: A junction end diverges from the germline sequence, so it may reflect a read error. This chain joins TRBV4-1 and TRBJ2-1; TRBD1 matches at 9 bases. This CDR3 region has 14 residues. Germline CDR1 and CDR2: MGHRA and YSYEKL. The CDR3 coding sequence is TGCGCCAGCAGCCAGATGGGGGGTGGGACAGGGTTACTCTTC. Translation: CASSQMGGGTGLLF.

This clone was seen once. The rearrangement uses TRBV6-5 and TRBJ2-3, with no clear D. V lost 0 bases, J lost 2 bases, and 9 bases lay in between. Germline CDR1 MNHEY, CDR2 SVGAGI. The CDR3 runs to 15 residues. This CDR3 reads CASSYSGVPTDTQYF. In DNA form, the CDR3 reads TGTGCCAGCAGTTACTCGGGCGTTCCCACAGATACGCAGTATTTT.

V gene TRBV5-5 combines with J gene TRBJ1-4; tentative D call: TRBD1 (5 bases). Trimming removed 0 bases from V and 4 bases from J, with 7 bases in between. The CDR3 is 14 residues long. CDR1 SGHKS and CDR2 YYEKEE come from the germline V gene (reference sequence). The CDR3 nucleotides are TGTGCCAGCAGCTTGGAACAGGTTAATGAAAAACTGTTTTTT. Protein product: CASSLEQVNEKLFF.

The chain uses TRBV5-4 and TRBJ2-7; 10 bases agree with TRBD1. Germline values: CDR1 SGHNT, CDR2 YYREEE (reference sequence). The CDR3 length is 15 residues. The V and J ends lost 0 bases and 1 base, in that order; junction bases with no gene match: 1. The CDR3 reads CASSLGTGGSYEQYV. CDR3 DNA sequence: TGTGCCAGCAGCTTGGGGACAGGGGGTTCCTACGAGCAGTACGTC.

CDR3 protein: CAWSNWATDQPQHF. Written as DNA, the CDR3 is TGTGCCTGGAGTAACTGGGCCACCGATCAGCCCCAGCATTTT. The V gene is TRBV30, the J gene TRBJ1-5; D ambiguous. Germline loops: CDR1 GTSNPN, CDR2 SVGIG (reference sequence). Trimming took off 2 bases at V and 5 bases at J, with 13 bases between the two ends. This CDR3 spans 14 amino acids.

The chain is built from TRBV24-1 and TRBJ2-1, with 13 positions matching TRBD2. CDR1 is KGHDR and CDR2 is SFDVKD in the germline V gene. This CDR3 is 15 amino acids long. The junction had 1 base not matched to a gene; V was cut back by 6 bases and J by 3 bases. CDR3 amino acids: CATSTSGRDYNEQFF. The CDR3 bases are TGTGCCACCAGTACTAGCGGGAGGGACTACAATGAGCAGTTCTTC.

The rearrangement links TRBV5-5 to TRBJ1-5; a possible D gene is TRBD1 (5 bases). Germline loops: CDR1 SGHKS, CDR2 YYEKEE (reference sequence). The CDR3 covers 15 residues. V lost 4 bases, J lost 4 bases, and 15 bases lay in between. CDR3 coding DNA: TGTGCCAGCAGCCCGGAAGACAGTTCTAATCAGCCCCAGCATTTT. Its translation is CASSPEDSSNQPQHF.

This chain links TRBV6-2 or TRBV6-3 with TRBJ1-6; D possibly corresponds to TRBD1 (6 bases). CDR1 is MNHEY, CDR2 SVGEGT, per germline. The length of the CDR3 is 13 residues. V was cut by 1 base and J by 14 bases, with 12 bases left in between. The CDR3 DNA is TGTGCCAGCAGTTACTTGACAGGCCGAACCCTCCACTTT. This codes for CASSYLTGRTLHF.

The V gene is TRBV29-1, the J gene TRBJ1-2; TRBD1 agrees at 7 bases. The CDR3 runs 13 residues. Trimming cost V 1 base and J 4 bases; bases outside gene matches: 3. Germline assignment: CDR1 SQVTM and CDR2 ANQGSEA. CDR3 bases: TGCAGCGTTGAAGGGGGACAGTCCTATGGCTACACCTTC. It is translated as CSVEGGQSYGYTF.

The V call is TRBV9, the J call TRBJ2-2; 8 bases are a match to TRBD2. In germline, CDR1 is SGDLS, CDR2 YYNGEE. Germline trimming cut 0 bases from V and 0 bases from J; bases unmatched to any gene: 16. The CDR3 runs 21 residues. CDR3 sequence: CASSVASGSNLKIANTGELFF. In DNA, the CDR3 is TGTGCCAGCAGCGTAGCCAGCGGGAGCAACCTGAAGATTGCGAACACCGGGGAGCTGTTTTTT.

V and J are TRBV14 and TRBJ2-3, with a possible D match to TRBD1 (6 bases). The V gene's germline CDR1 is SGHDN and CDR2 FVKESK. The V end lost 2 bases, the J end lost 2 bases, and 11 bases lay between the germline ends. CDR3 size: 15 residues. The CDR3 protein is CASSQLDRNTDTQYF. The CDR3 DNA reads as TGTGCCAGCAGCCAATTGGACAGAAACACAGATACGCAGTATTTT.

The V call is TRBV11-2, the J call TRBJ2-4; 9 bases are a match to TRBD1. V dropped 1 base and J dropped 3; count of bases not matched to a gene: 1. Germline CDR1 reads SGHAT; CDR2 reads FQNNGV. The CDR3 consists of 15 residues. The CDR3 DNA reads as TGTGCCAGCAGCTTAGGGGGACAGGGCAAAAACATTCAGTACTTC. Translation gives CASSLGGQGKNIQYF. Looking up the rest from reference TRBV11-2 and TRBJ2-4 gives the full variable domain: EAGVAQSPRYKIIEKRQSVAFWCNPISGHATLYWYQQILGQGPKLLIQFQNNGVVDDSQLPKDRFSAERLKGVDSTLKIQPAKLEDSAVYLCASSLGGQGKNIQYFGAGTRLSVL.

The chain is built from TRBV11-3 and TRBJ2-1, with D possibly TRBD2 on 6 matching bases. This CDR3 region has 17 residues. V was trimmed by 5 bases and J by 2 bases, leaving 19 bases between them. Germline V gene data show CDR1 as SGHNT and CDR2 as YENEEA. The CDR3 reads CASSLVETSVPYNEQFF. The CDR3 DNA reads TGTGCCAGCAGCCTCGTCGAGACTAGTGTCCCCTACAATGAGCAGTTCTTC. The full variable domain, its missing parts supplied by reference TRBV11-3 and TRBJ2-1, is EAGVVQSPRYKIIEKKQPVAFWCNPISGHNTLYWYLQNLGQGPELLIRYENEEAVDDSQLPKDRFSAERLKGVDSTLKIQPAELGDSAVYLCASSLVETSVPYNEQFFGPGTRLTVL.

The chain uses TRBV10-3 and TRBJ2-7, with D maybe TRBD1 (6 bases). The ends were cut back, 4 bases at V and 1 base at J, with 17 bases in the middle. Germline V gene sequence: CDR1 ENHRY, CDR2 SYGVKD. The CDR3 consists of 16 residues. This CDR3 is CAISGGQGTLSYEQYV. Here the CDR3 DNA reads TGTGCCATCAGTGGGGGGCAGGGGACCCTTTCCTACGAGCAGTACGTC.

V usage is TRBV4-1 and J usage is TRBJ2-1; tentative D call: TRBD2 (5 bases). Germline V gives CDR1 MGHRA, CDR2 YSYEKL. The ends were cut back, 4 bases at V and 5 bases at J, with 18 bases in the middle. The CDR3 is made up of 16 amino acids. The CDR3 reads CASSRVMRVLNNEQFF. In DNA form, the CDR3 reads TGCGCCAGCAGCCGTGTCATGCGGGTACTAAACAATGAGCAGTTCTTC.

This chain connects TRBV14 to TRBJ1-2; D perhaps matches TRBD1 (6 bases). CDR1 is SGHDN and CDR2 is FVKESK in the germline V gene. Trimming pared 6 bases from V and 4 bases from J, leaving 12 bases between. The CDR3 has 13 residues. The CDR3: CASRADRIYGYTF. The DNA for the CDR3 is TGTGCCAGCAGAGCTGACAGGATCTATGGCTACACCTTC.